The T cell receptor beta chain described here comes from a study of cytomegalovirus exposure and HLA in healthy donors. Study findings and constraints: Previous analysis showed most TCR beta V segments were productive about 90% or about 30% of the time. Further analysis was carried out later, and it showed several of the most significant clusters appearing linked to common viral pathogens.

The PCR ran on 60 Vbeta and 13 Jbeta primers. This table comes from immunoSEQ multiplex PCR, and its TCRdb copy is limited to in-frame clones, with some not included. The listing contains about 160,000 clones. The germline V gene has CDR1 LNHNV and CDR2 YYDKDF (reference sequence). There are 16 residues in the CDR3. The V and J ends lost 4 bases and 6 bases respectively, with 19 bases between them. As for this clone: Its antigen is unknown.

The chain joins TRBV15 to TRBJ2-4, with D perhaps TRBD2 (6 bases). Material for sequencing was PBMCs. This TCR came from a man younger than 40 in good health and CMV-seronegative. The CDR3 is CATSIPGLVGGNIQYF. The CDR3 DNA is TGTGCCACCAGCATTCCCGGTTTAGTCGGGGGAAACATTCAGTACTTC.